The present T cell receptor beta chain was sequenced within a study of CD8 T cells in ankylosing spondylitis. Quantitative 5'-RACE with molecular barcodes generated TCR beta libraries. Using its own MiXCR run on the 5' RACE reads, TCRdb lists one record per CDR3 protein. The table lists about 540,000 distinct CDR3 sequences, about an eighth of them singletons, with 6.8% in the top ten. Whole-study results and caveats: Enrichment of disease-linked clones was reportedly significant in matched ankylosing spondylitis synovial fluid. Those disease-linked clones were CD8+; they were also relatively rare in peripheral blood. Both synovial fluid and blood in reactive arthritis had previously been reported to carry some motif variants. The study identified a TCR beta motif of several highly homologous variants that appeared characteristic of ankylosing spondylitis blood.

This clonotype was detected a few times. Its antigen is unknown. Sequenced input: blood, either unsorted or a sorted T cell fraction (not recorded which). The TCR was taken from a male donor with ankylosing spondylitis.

The CDR3 spells CASSPGLAGVLYEQYF. The DNA for the CDR3 is TGTGCCAGCTCACCGGGACTAGCGGGAGTCCTCTACGAGCAGTACTTC. This sequence joins TRBV18 and TRBJ2-7; 14 bases map to TRBD2. Germline lookup yields CDR1 KGHSH and CDR2 LQKENI. V trimming: 3 bases; J trimming: 3 bases; junction bases outside the gene matches: 4. The CDR3 spans 16 residues.